These 13 T cell receptor beta chains came from one sample sequenced in a study of PD-1 blockade in classical Hodgkin lymphoma. Method: immunoSEQ multiplex PCR; TCRdb's copy keeps in-frame clones and lacks some. The data show some 30,000 clones, with 85% to 90% seen just once and approximately 2.6% held by the top ten. Specified time point: cycle 4 day 1 (C4D1), after 6 weeks of nivolumab. The patients all showed relapse after autologous stem cell transplantation, while their brentuximab vedotin exposure varied. The CD4+ T cells used were purified from thawed PBMCs through magnetic negative selection. The source was CD4+ T cells from blood, collected before the fourth cycle of nivolumab. Receptors originate from a human donor with classical Hodgkin lymphoma.

The chain carries TRBV19 and TRBJ2-5; the D gene is possibly TRBD2 (6 bases). The CDR3 length is 14 residues. V was pared by 3 bases and J by 5 bases, with 13 bases between. Germline loops: CDR1 LNHDA, CDR2 SQIVND (reference sequence). The CDR3 reads CASSIPLAWETQYF. CDR3 sequence (DNA): TGTGCCAGTAGTATCCCGCTAGCGTGGGAGACCCAGTACTTC.

This chain connects TRBV4-3 to TRBJ1-2, with D perhaps TRBD1 (6 bases). The CDR3 extends over 14 amino acids. V was pared by 0 bases and J by 8 bases, with 13 bases between. Germline values: CDR1 LGHNA, CDR2 YSLEER. In DNA, the CDR3 is TGCGCCAGCAGCCAAGAGGTGGGGGCGGGGGGCTACACCTTC. Translated, it gives CASSQEVGAGGYTF.

This chain connects TRBV18 to TRBJ1-2; 7 bases match TRBD1. The CDR3 totals 16 residues. In germline, CDR1 is KGHSH, CDR2 LQKENI. Losses at the gene ends were 6 bases for V and 4 bases for J; bases not matched to a gene: 14. The CDR3 is CASSPTTDRAGYGYTF. The CDR3 coding sequence is TGTGCCAGCTCTCCAACAACCGACAGGGCGGGCTATGGCTACACCTTC.

This chain connects TRBV7-2 to TRBJ2-5; no clear D gene. The germline V and J ends were trimmed by 0 bases and 5 bases, with 7 bases remaining between them. The CDR3 sequence is 13 residues long. Germline V gene sequence: CDR1 SGHTA, CDR2 FQGNSA. The CDR3 nucleotides read TGTGCCAGCAGCTTAGCGCATTCGGAGACCCAGTACTTC. It specifies CASSLAHSETQYF.

The gene calls are TRBV30 and TRBJ1-2, with TRBD1 matching 8 bases. From germline, CDR1 is GTSNPN and CDR2 SVGIG (reference sequence). The CDR3 spans 13 residues. V was clipped by 0 bases and J by 8 bases; unmatched bases: 5. CDR3 region: CAWSVGQGGGYTF. DNA of the CDR3: TGTGCCTGGAGTGTCGGACAGGGTGGAGGCTACACCTTC.

This rearrangement joins TRBV20-1 to TRBJ2-5, with D uncertain. The V gene lost 3 bases and the J gene lost 2 bases, with 4 bases spanning the gap. This CDR3 contains 11 residues. In germline, CDR1 is DFQATT, CDR2 SNEGSKA (reference sequence). The CDR3 DNA follows: TGCAGTGCTAGTACACAAGAGACCCAGTACTTC. Translation: CSASTQETQYF.

This clone was picked up one time. The genes are TRBV5-8 and TRBJ1-5, with 9 positions matching TRBD1. Trimming at V came to 8 bases and at J to 6 bases, leaving 12 bases not matched to a gene. CDR1 and CDR2 from the germline V gene are SGHTS and YDEGEE. This CDR3 spans 15 amino acids. CDR3 DNA: TGTGCCAGTGACACCGGGACAGGGAAGATTCAGCCCCAGCATTTT. It translates to CASDTGTGKIQPQHF.

The chain employs TRBV5-3 and TRBJ2-4, with TRBD2 matching 10 bases. TRBV5-3 is reported as an ORF; its role is uncertain. This CDR3 region has 14 residues. J was trimmed by 8 bases and V by 6 bases; bases with no gene match: 8. This CDR3 reads CARMPAGGSHIQYF. CDR3 nucleotide sequence: TGTGCCAGAATGCCAGCGGGAGGGTCACACATTCAGTACTTC.

The rearrangement joins TRBV15 to TRBJ2-3; D is ambiguous. The CDR3 is 14 residues long. Germline V gene sequence: CDR1 LNHNV, CDR2 YYDKDF (reference sequence). V was pared by 3 bases and J by 1 base, with 8 bases between. CDR3 DNA: TGTGCCACCAGCAGCGCCAGAGGCACAGATACGCAGTATTTT. The encoded protein is CATSSARGTDTQYF.

The chain joins TRBV7-2 to TRBJ2-5; TRBD2 agrees at 7 bases. Germline lookup yields CDR1 SGHTA and CDR2 FQGNSA. The junction had 13 bases not matched to a gene; V was cut back by 3 bases and J by 6 bases. The CDR3 is 16 amino acids. The CDR3 reads CASSFGGSGRTKTQYF. In DNA, the CDR3 is TGTGCCAGCAGCTTCGGCGGGAGCGGCCGCACGAAGACCCAGTACTTC.

CDR3: CASSAGFLLEQYF. CDR3 in DNA: TGTGCCAGCAGCGCCGGGTTCTTATTAGAGCAGTACTTC. The chain uses TRBV7-2 and TRBJ2-5; D gene unclear. Germline V gene data show CDR1 as SGHTA and CDR2 as FQGNSA. V lost 5 bases, J lost 11 bases, and 18 bases lay in between. The CDR3 runs to 13 residues.

The genes are TRBV29-1 and TRBJ1-1; 7 bases match TRBD1. J lost 2 bases, V lost 5 bases, and 5 bases had no gene match. Per the germline V gene, CDR1 is SQVTM and CDR2 is ANQGSEA. This CDR3 contains 13 residues. The CDR3 region is CSVSDRANTEAFF. In DNA form, the CDR3 reads TGCAGCGTTTCAGACAGGGCTAACACTGAAGCTTTCTTT.

J is TRBJ1-2 and V is TRBV27; possible D gene TRBD1, 6 bases. Trimming cost V 0 bases and J 8 bases, with 16 bases left between them. CDR1 MNHEY and CDR2 SMNVEV come from the germline V gene (reference sequence). The CDR3 runs to 15 residues. CDR3 DNA sequence: TGTGCCAGCAGTTTATCTTGGGGCGCGGGGGCCGGCTACACCTTC. It translates to CASSLSWGAGAGYTF.